This TCR beta chain was captured by sequencing in a study of blood T cells in healthy people across ages. Trimming took 4 bases from V and 0 from J, leaving 17 bases between them. This CDR3 spans 16 amino acids. Germline lookup yields CDR1 SGHRS and CDR2 YFSETQ. Researchers collected approximately 9.9 milliliters of peripheral blood from every single donor. A sample-barcoded 5' primer and a J-beta primer mix were used in a second PCR of about 6 to 11 cycles. Each cDNA molecule was tagged by a template-switch adaptor that had 12 random nucleotides. MiXCR, applied by TCRdb to the 5' RACE reads, yields one record per CDR3 protein. Of 1.5 million to 2 million distinct CDR3 sequences in the sample, around 50% were seen once.

Sequences were obtained from blood. This chain links TRBV5-1 with TRBJ2-7, with D perhaps matching TRBD1 (6 bases). This receptor was identified in a woman aged 40-49 years in good health. The CDR3 sequence: CASSGISGASSYEQYF. As DNA, the CDR3 is TGCGCCAGCAGCGGTATCTCAGGGGCCAGCTCCTACGAGCAGTACTTC.